The 17 T cell receptor beta chains below were found in one sample sequenced in a study of PD-L1 blockade in urothelial cancer. Using immunoSEQ multiplex PCR, the repertoire was profiled, and TCRdb retains in-frame clones only, with some absent. The sample has roughly 87,000 clones; 75% to 90% are singletons. This material consisted of PBMCs, taken around atezolizumab (anti-PD-L1) treatment. The receptors stem from a woman in her 70s with urothelial cancer.

V is TRBV28 and J is TRBJ2-1, with 8 bases matching TRBD2. CDR3 length: 15 residues. V was pared by 4 bases and J by 3 bases, with 5 bases of the junction left unmatched. Germline V gives CDR1 MDHEN, CDR2 SYDVKM. In nucleotides, the CDR3 is TGTGCCAGCAGTTATACTAGCGGAGTCTACAATGAGCAGTTCTTC. Encoded protein: CASSYTSGVYNEQFF.

The genes are TRBV27 and TRBJ2-5; D perhaps matches TRBD1 (6 bases). Germline V CDR1 and CDR2: MNHEY, SMNVEV (reference sequence). CDR3 size: 16 residues. V dropped 3 bases and J dropped 2 bases, with 16 bases sitting between them. CDR3 residues: CASSLGRGHTQETQYF. DNA of the CDR3: TGTGCCAGCAGTTTGGGCAGGGGTCATACACAAGAGACCCAGTACTTC.

V and J are TRBV7-6 and TRBJ2-5; 14 bases line up with TRBD2. This CDR3 spans 18 amino acids. V lost 5 bases to trimming and J lost 0 bases; unmatched junction nucleotides: 8. Germline V gives CDR1 SGHVS, CDR2 FNYEAQ. The CDR3 protein is CASSRLAGGPRYQETQYF. The CDR3 region has the DNA TGTGCCAGCAGCCGACTAGCGGGAGGGCCCCGGTACCAAGAGACCCAGTACTTC. Full variable domain (outside the CDR3, taken from reference TRBV7-6 and TRBJ2-5): GAGVSQSPRYKVTKRGQDVALRCDPISGHVSLYWYRQALGQGPEFLTYFNYEAQQDKSGLPNDRFSAERPEGSISTLTIQRTEQRDSAMYRCASSRLAGGPRYQETQYFGPGTRLLVL.

The rearrangement uses TRBV19 and TRBJ2-1; 9 bases are shared with TRBD2. The CDR3 has 15 residues. Germline loops: CDR1 LNHDA, CDR2 SQIVND (reference sequence). V lost 3 bases, J lost 2 bases, and 2 bases stayed unmatched. CDR3 sequence: CASSIRGGAYNEQFF. The CDR3 DNA reads as TGTGCCAGTAGTATCCGCGGGGGGGCCTACAATGAGCAGTTCTTC.

The genes are TRBV10-3 and TRBJ2-1; 11 bases line up with TRBD1. The CDR3 runs 15 residues. V was pared by 5 bases and J by 8 bases, with 8 bases of the junction left unmatched. Germline values: CDR1 ENHRY, CDR2 SYGVKD. The CDR3 region has the DNA TGTGCCATCAGTATGGACAGGGGGCTCTTCGATGAGCAGTTCTTC. Protein sequence: CAISMDRGLFDEQFF.

V and J are TRBV5-5 and TRBJ2-3, with D maybe TRBD2 (6 bases). V lost 2 bases and J lost 0, with 10 bases in between. Germline-derived CDR1 and CDR2 are SGHKS and YYEKEE (reference sequence). CDR3 length equals 15 residues. The CDR3 region has the DNA TGTGCCAGCAGCTTCCTCGGGACTAGCACAGATACGCAGTATTTT. Translating gives CASSFLGTSTDTQYF.

This clone was seen only a few times. The rearrangement uses TRBV4-1 and TRBJ1-2; D gene ambiguous. Germline V gene lookup returns CDR1 MGHRA and CDR2 YSYEKL. V lost 4 bases and J lost 4, with 16 bases in between. The CDR3 spans 15 residues. The CDR3 DNA reads TGCGCCAGCAGCCGAGCGGGTAATGATGTCTATGGCTACACCTTC. Protein product: CASSRAGNDVYGYTF.

V gene TRBV9 combines with J gene TRBJ2-1; 9 nucleotides agree with TRBD2. CDR1 is SGDLS, CDR2 YYNGEE, per germline. The V and J ends lost 5 bases and 0 bases, in that order; junction bases with no gene match: 3. This CDR3 is built from 15 residues. The CDR3 DNA sequence: TGTGCCAGCAGGGGTAGCGGGAGCTCCTACAATGAGCAGTTCTTC. The encoded protein is CASRGSGSSYNEQFF.

This CDR3 reads CAWSTSGIYNEQFF. The CDR3 coding sequence is TGTGCCTGGAGTACTAGCGGAATATACAATGAGCAGTTCTTC. This chain connects TRBV30 to TRBJ2-1; TRBD2 matches 8 bases. After removal of 2 bases from V and 4 bases from J, the junction contained 4 bases not matched to a gene. Per the germline V gene, CDR1 is GTSNPN and CDR2 is SVGIG (reference sequence). CDR3 length: 14 amino acids.

The rearrangement uses TRBV11-2 and TRBJ2-7; possible D gene TRBD1, 5 bases. V dropped 0 bases and J dropped 1 base, with 22 bases sitting between them. The CDR3 has 19 amino acids. Germline V gene sequence: CDR1 SGHAT, CDR2 FQNNGV. CDR3 in amino acids: CASSLEPLRGPGKSYEQYF. CDR3 nucleotides: TGTGCCAGCAGCTTAGAGCCCCTTCGTGGGCCAGGGAAGTCCTACGAGCAGTACTTC.

This chain connects TRBV28 to TRBJ1-1; perhaps TRBD1 as D (5 bases). Germline values: CDR1 MDHEN, CDR2 SYDVKM. The CDR3 contains 16 residues. Deletions cut 5 bases from V and 4 bases from J, with 20 bases between. This chain's CDR3 is CASSPRGAGGTTEAFF. CDR3 nucleotide sequence: TGTGCCAGCAGTCCCCGTGGTGCGGGGGGAACCACTGAAGCTTTCTTT.

The chain has TRBV6-5 and TRBJ2-5, with 8 bases lining up with TRBD1. Germline V gene lookup returns CDR1 MNHEY and CDR2 SVGAGI. This CDR3 comprises 13 residues. Unmatched junction bases numbered 3, after V lost 8 bases and J lost 1 base. CDR3 protein: CASRGTGQETQYF. The CDR3 DNA is TGTGCCAGCCGCGGGACAGGCCAAGAGACCCAGTACTTC.

This chain joins TRBV29-1 and TRBJ2-5; 10 bases match TRBD1. V lost 4 bases, J lost 1 base, and 3 bases stayed unmatched. Germline V gives CDR1 SQVTM, CDR2 ANQGSEA. The CDR3 runs 14 residues. CDR3 sequence: CSVGGTGVQETQYF. CDR3 DNA: TGCAGCGTTGGAGGGACAGGGGTCCAAGAGACCCAGTACTTC.

There are a few counts of this clone. The chain employs TRBV4-3 and TRBJ2-3; possibly TRBD2 for D (6 bases). Germline CDR1 reads LGHNA; CDR2 reads YSLEER. CDR3 length: 15 residues. V was clipped by 4 bases and J by 4 bases, with 15 bases between them. The CDR3 nucleotides are TGCGCCAGCAGCCCGGAGGGGTCTGCGGCAGATACGCAGTATTTT. As protein: CASSPEGSAADTQYF.

This clone appeared a single time. The rearrangement links TRBV30 to TRBJ2-7; 8 bases agree with TRBD1. CDR3 length: 15 amino acids. V dropped 5 bases and J dropped 6; count of bases not matched to a gene: 15. Germline loops: CDR1 GTSNPN, CDR2 SVGIG (reference sequence). CDR3 region: CAWEDTDRAPAEQYF. The CDR3 bases are TGTGCCTGGGAAGATACGGACAGGGCCCCTGCCGAGCAGTACTTC. Using reference TRBV30 and TRBJ2-7 for the parts outside the CDR3, the full variable domain is SQTIHQWPATLVQPVGSPLSLECTVEGTSNPNLYWYRQAAGRGLQLLFYSVGIGQISSEVPQNLSASRPQDRQFILSSKKLLLSDSGFYLCAWEDTDRAPAEQYFGPGTRLTVT.

The V call is TRBV6-5, the J call TRBJ2-7, with TRBD1 identical over 9 bases. V lost 8 bases to trimming and J lost 2 bases; unmatched junction nucleotides: 4. The CDR3 loop spans 13 amino acids. Germline values: CDR1 MNHEY, CDR2 SVGAGI. CDR3 loop: CASGRDRAYEQYF. The CDR3 DNA sequence: TGTGCCAGCGGCCGGGACAGGGCCTACGAGCAGTACTTC.

The rearrangement links TRBV5-5 to TRBJ1-4, with D hard to call. The CDR3 sequence is 15 residues long. Trimming left V 0 bases short and J 10 bases short, with 16 bases between. In germline, CDR1 is SGHKS, CDR2 YYEKEE (reference sequence). The CDR3 reads CASSLDSPESGKLFF. As DNA, the CDR3 is TGTGCCAGCAGCTTGGACTCACCCGAAAGCGGAAAACTGTTTTTT.